This T cell receptor (beta chain) comes out of a study of technical replicates of blood from several donors. The CDR3 sequence is 16 residues long. V was pared by 3 bases and J by 2 bases, with 6 bases of the junction left unmatched. Germline-derived CDR1 and CDR2 are SGHAT and FQNNGV. Data came from immunoSEQ multiplex PCR; TCRdb stores just in-frame clones and leaves some out. In the table there are about 75,000 clones, approximately 96% of which are singletons. This clone appeared once. This chain links TRBV11-2 with TRBJ2-3, with TRBD2 matching 9 bases. The source is a human donor in good health. Sequencing was performed on T cells isolated from PBMCs. The CDR3 protein is CASSFLIAGDTDTQYF. In DNA form, the CDR3 reads TGTGCCAGCAGCTTTCTTATAGCGGGAGACACAGATACGCAGTATTTT.